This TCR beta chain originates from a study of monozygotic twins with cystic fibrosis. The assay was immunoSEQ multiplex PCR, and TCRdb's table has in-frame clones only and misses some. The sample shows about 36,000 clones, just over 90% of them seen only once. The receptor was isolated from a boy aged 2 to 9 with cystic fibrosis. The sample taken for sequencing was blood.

The DNA for the CDR3 is TGCGCCAGCAGCTTGTCGGGGGCCGGGGACGAGCAGTACTTC. Translated, it gives CASSLSGAGDEQYF. This chain links TRBV5-1 with TRBJ2-7; D may match TRBD1 or TRBD2 (6 bases each). Germline V lookup: CDR1 SGHRS, CDR2 YFSETQ. The V and J ends lost 1 base and 5 bases respectively, with 13 bases between them. The CDR3 has 14 residues. Full variable domain (missing parts from reference TRBV5-1 and TRBJ2-7): KAGVTQTPRYLIKTRGQQVTLSCSPISGHRSVSWYQQTPGQGLQFLFEYFSETQRNKGNFPGRFSGRQFSNSRSEMNVSTLELGDSALYLCASSLSGAGDEQYFGPGTRLTVT.